Described below is a single T cell receptor beta chain sequence and its context. The data were obtained in a study of blood T cell repertoires in COVID-19. Study-wide background: Samples taken during acute and convalescent COVID-19 were collected in the United States, Italy and Spain. PBMCs, B-cell-depleted T cells, or T cells were the source of the cDNA or gDNA that made up the material.

Data came from immunoSEQ multiplex PCR; TCRdb stores just in-frame clones and leaves some out. The data show 150,000 to 200,000 clones, about 87% seen once. Germline-derived CDR1 and CDR2 are ENHRY and SYGVKD. The CDR3 spans 14 residues. The V segment lost 11 bases and the J segment 3 bases; nucleotides outside the gene matches: 7. This chain joins TRBV10-3 and TRBJ2-5; 12 bases align to TRBD2. Sequenced input: peripheral blood. This TCR derives from a man between 18 and 35 years old with active or convalescent COVID-19. Here the CDR3 reads CAVRRLAGEETQYF. CDR3 DNA: TGTGCCGTAAGGCGACTAGCGGGGGAAGAGACCCAGTACTTC.